The count of the clone carrying this TCR beta chain is one. Its antigen is as yet unknown. This sample was taken from a study of cytomegalovirus exposure and HLA in healthy donors. Trimming cost V 4 bases and J 6 bases, with 12 bases left between them. This CDR3 contains 13 residues. The V gene's germline CDR1 is MDHEN and CDR2 SYDVKM. Study-wide points: Another analysis was done later, and it associated 15,000 to 20,000 TCR beta sequences with HLA alleles at 0.05 false discovery rate.

Although they were nominally healthy when sampled, donors likely had unrecorded immune exposures. PCR primers comprised 60 Vbeta and 13 Jbeta primers. As processed by the authors: An analysis that came later counted tens of millions of unique TCR beta chains, around 12 million shared. TCRdb's copy holds only in-frame clones and misses some; the assay was immunoSEQ multiplex PCR. V and J calls and clone size come straight from that table; D and trimming were deduced from the DNA. The data show 150,000 or so clones, 55% to 70% seen once. The gene calls are TRBV28 and TRBJ2-5; perhaps TRBD2 as D (6 bases). This TCR derives from a woman aged 25 to 39 in good health and CMV-seropositive. The sequenced material came from PBMCs. The CDR3, as DNA: TGTGCCAGCAGTTCCGGGGGTGTACAGACCCAGTACTTC. Its protein is CASSSGGVQTQYF.